Listed here are 10 T cell receptor beta chains from one sample, sequenced in a study of blood T cell repertoires in COVID-19. Assay used: immunoSEQ multiplex PCR; TCRdb lists only in-frame clones, some missing. This sample has 200,000 to 250,000 clones, with 86% found just once. The sample comprised PBMCs or T cells enriched from blood (not recorded which). These receptors were obtained from a woman between 45 and 65 years old in a cohort exposed to, infected with or recovered from COVID-19 (not recorded which).

The CDR3 protein is CASSAFFAGGLNRTQYF. CDR3 DNA: TGTGCCAGCAGCGCCTTCTTTGCGGGGGGGCTTAATAGGACCCAGTACTTC. V and J are TRBV12-1 and TRBJ2-5; the table's D call of TRBD2 was not tested on the DNA. TRBV12-1 constitutes a pseudogene. The CDR3 is 17 amino acids.

This clone was detected once. The J gene is TRBJ1-2, the V gene TRBV6-6, with D tentatively TRBD1 (5 bases). The CDR3 length is 13 residues. Trimming pared 5 bases from V and 9 bases from J, leaving 16 bases between. Looked up from germline, CDR1 is MNHNY and CDR2 is SVGAGI (reference sequence). The CDR3 DNA reads as TGTGCCAGCAGTACCGACAGCCTGGACCGCTACACCTTC. As protein: CASSTDSLDRYTF.

The chain carries TRBV7-9 and TRBJ1-1; D might be TRBD1 (6 bases). CDR1 is SEHNR, CDR2 FQNEAQ, per germline (reference sequence). V was trimmed by 6 bases and J by 1 base, leaving 9 bases between them. The CDR3 covers 13 residues. As DNA, the CDR3 is TGTGCCAGCAGATTGGGACAGAACACTGAAGCTTTCTTT. It translates to CASRLGQNTEAFF.

The sample holds one count of this clone. The chain uses TRBV29-1 and TRBJ1-1; D is perhaps TRBD1 (5 bases). The CDR3 spans 12 residues. Per the germline V gene, CDR1 is SQVTM and CDR2 is ANQGSEA. Trimming pared 8 bases from V and 6 bases from J, leaving 16 bases between. The CDR3 region has the DNA TGCAGCACCATGGGGGGGTACGCTGAAGCTTTCTTT. Translating gives CSTMGGYAEAFF.

The genes are TRBV7-2 and TRBJ1-3, with D perhaps matching TRBD1 (5 bases). Germline CDR1 SGHTA, CDR2 FQGNSA. This CDR3 region has 15 residues. V shed 8 bases and J shed 2 bases, with 16 bases lying between them. The CDR3 DNA follows: TGTGCCAGCTCGGCGGGGGTCCCCGCTGGAAACACCATATATTTT. It specifies CASSAGVPAGNTIYF.

Points on this clone: The sample holds other DNA sequences that translate to the same CDR3. The rearrangement joins TRBV9 to TRBJ2-2; D call uncertain. The CDR3 runs 13 residues. In germline, CDR1 is SGDLS, CDR2 YYNGEE. The V gene lost 0 bases and the J gene lost 6 bases, with 6 bases spanning the gap. The CDR3 sequence: CASSVESAGELFF. CDR3 sequence (DNA): TGTGCCAGCAGCGTAGAAAGCGCCGGGGAGCTGTTTTTT.

The chain carries TRBV7-9 and TRBJ1-3; D uncertain. There are 14 residues in the CDR3. V shed 3 bases and J shed 2 bases, with 8 bases lying between them. From germline, CDR1 is SEHNR and CDR2 FQNEAQ (reference sequence). The CDR3: CASSFSGPGNTIYF. CDR3 DNA: TGTGCCAGCAGCTTCAGCGGGCCTGGAAACACCATATATTTT.

The rearrangement links TRBV5-1 to TRBJ2-6; 8 nucleotides align to TRBD1. There are 19 residues in the CDR3. Germline V gene sequence: CDR1 SGHRS, CDR2 YFSETQ. V lost 0 bases and J lost 0; bases outside the gene matches: 8. The CDR3 is CASSLGSGGSLSGANVLTF. CDR3 bases: TGCGCCAGCAGCTTGGGGTCAGGGGGCTCCCTCTCTGGGGCCAACGTCCTGACTTTC.

V usage is TRBV4-2 and J usage is TRBJ1-6, with D unclear. V was trimmed by 0 bases and J by 6 bases, leaving 3 bases between them. CDR1 and CDR2 from the germline V gene are LGHNA and YNFKEQ. The CDR3 has 13 residues. Here the CDR3 DNA reads TGTGCCAGCAGCCAAGACAGTAATTCACCCCTCCACTTT. Protein: CASSQDSNSPLHF.

The J gene is TRBJ2-7, the V gene TRBV7-9; 9 bases line up with TRBD2. V shed 5 bases and J 6 bases; nucleotides not matched to a gene: 11. The germline V gene encodes CDR1 SEHNR and CDR2 FQNEAQ (reference sequence). This CDR3 has 15 amino acids. The CDR3 DNA follows: TGTGCCAGCAGCGACTGGGCGGGGGGGCTAGGCGAGCAGTACTTC. Translation gives CASSDWAGGLGEQYF.